The 18 T cell receptor beta chains below all came from one sample that was sequenced in a study of shared clonotypes between healthy human individuals. The method was immunoSEQ multiplex PCR; TCRdb's version includes in-frame clones alone and lacks a portion of them. The table records around 1.4 million clones, approximately 98.5% of them present only once. Sequencing was carried out using naive CD4+ T cells sorted from blood. Noted subset: CD45RA+ positively selected. All receptors derive from a young man in good health.

Worth noting for this clone: Other DNA sequences within the sample encode an identical CDR3. CDR3 region: CASSQGQGGQPQHF. The CDR3 nucleotides read TGCGCCAGCAGCCAGGGACAGGGGGGACAGCCCCAGCATTTT. The V and J genes are TRBV5-1 and TRBJ1-5; 11 positions match TRBD1. Germline lookup yields CDR1 SGHRS and CDR2 YFSETQ. V lost 4 bases and J lost 7; bases outside the gene matches: 4. The CDR3 length is 14 residues.

The chain links TRBV7-8 to TRBJ2-1; D uncertain. The ends were cut back, 2 bases at V and 4 bases at J, with 6 bases in the middle. Germline V gene data show CDR1 as SGHVS and CDR2 as FQNEAQ. The CDR3 is made up of 13 amino acids. For the CDR3, the DNA is TGTGCCAGCAGCTTAATTAGATACAATGAGCAGTTCTTC. The encoded protein is CASSLIRYNEQFF.

The J gene is TRBJ2-2, the V gene TRBV18; TRBD2 aligns across 7 bases. CDR1 and CDR2 from the germline V gene are KGHSH and LQKENI. The CDR3 totals 19 residues. V shed 0 bases and J 0 bases; nucleotides not matched to a gene: 10. The CDR3 spells CASSPPPTVAGPNTGELFF. The DNA for the CDR3 is TGTGCCAGCTCACCACCACCCACGGTAGCGGGTCCGAACACCGGGGAGCTGTTTTTT.

The genes are TRBV29-1 and TRBJ2-5; TRBD2 agrees at 16 bases. Germline V gene data show CDR1 as SQVTM and CDR2 as ANQGSEA. CDR3 length: 14 amino acids. The V and J ends lost 8 bases and 5 bases, in that order; junction bases with no gene match: 5. The CDR3 spells CSIGTSGRGETQYF. CDR3 in DNA: TGCAGCATTGGGACTAGCGGGAGGGGGGAGACCCAGTACTTC.

This chain joins TRBV20-1 and TRBJ2-1; a weak D match, TRBD2 (5 bases). V was trimmed by 8 bases and J by 7 bases, leaving 12 bases between them. The CDR3 spans 11 residues. Germline lookup yields CDR1 DFQATT and CDR2 SNEGSKA (reference sequence). The DNA for the CDR3 is TGCAGTCCTGGAGGCAGGAATGAGCAGTTCTTC. Encoded protein: CSPGGRNEQFF.

The chain has TRBV7-3 and TRBJ2-5, with D possibly being TRBD2 (7 bases). The germline V gene has CDR1 SGHTA and CDR2 FQGTGA. CDR3 length equals 18 residues. Trimming stripped 4 bases from V and 5 bases from J, with 26 bases between. The CDR3 region has the DNA TGTGCCAGCAGCTCACCCGGGGGGCCCGGGAGGAAGGATGAGACCCAGTACTTC. It specifies CASSSPGGPGRKDETQYF. The full variable domain, its missing parts supplied by reference TRBV7-3 and TRBJ2-5, is GAGVSQTPSNKVTEKGKYVELRCDPISGHTALYWYRQSLGQGPEFLIYFQGTGAADDSGLPNDRFFAVRPEGSVSTLKIQRTERGDSAVYLCASSSPGGPGRKDETQYFGPGTRLLVL.

This sequence joins TRBV19 and TRBJ2-3; D possibly uses TRBD1 or TRBD2 (5 bases each). Trimming stripped 5 bases from V and 4 bases from J, with 13 bases between. Germline V lookup: CDR1 LNHDA, CDR2 SQIVND (reference sequence). This CDR3 is 14 amino acids long. CDR3 sequence: CASSFGAAPDTQYF. As DNA, the CDR3 is TGTGCCAGTAGTTTCGGGGCAGCCCCAGATACGCAGTATTTT.

The chain combines TRBV4-3 with TRBJ1-1; 10 positions match TRBD1. The CDR3 length is 14 residues. CDR1 LGHNA and CDR2 YSLEER come from the germline V gene. V trimming: 3 bases; J trimming: 11 bases; junction bases outside the gene matches: 9. CDR3 nucleotide sequence: TGCGCCAGCAGCCACAAGACAGGGGGCGCCGAGGCTTTCTTT. It is translated as CASSHKTGGAEAFF.

The CDR3 bases are TGTGCCAGTAGGGGGCAGGGGAAGATTTGGGACAATGAGCAGTTCTTC. It translates to CASRGQGKIWDNEQFF. The chain joins TRBV19 to TRBJ2-1, with D possibly being TRBD1 (6 bases). The V end was cut by 6 bases, the J end by 5 bases, with 20 bases between. Per germline, CDR1 LNHDA and CDR2 SQIVND (reference sequence). This CDR3 region has 16 residues.

The chain uses TRBV7-2 and TRBJ2-1, with TRBD1 matching over 7 bases. Germline lookup yields CDR1 SGHTA and CDR2 FQGNSA. The CDR3 totals 18 residues. V shed 1 base, J shed 2 bases, and the junction held 11 bases outside the gene matches. The CDR3 region is CASSLGGRGWDTYNEQFF. The CDR3 DNA sequence: TGTGCCAGCAGCTTAGGCGGCAGGGGGTGGGATACCTACAATGAGCAGTTCTTC.

V is TRBV29-1 and J is TRBJ2-7, with TRBD2 identical over 8 bases. Germline loops: CDR1 SQVTM, CDR2 ANQGSEA. V trimming: 7 bases; J trimming: 3 bases; junction bases outside the gene matches: 14. CDR3 length equals 15 residues. This chain's CDR3 is CSAVLSGSPFYEQYF. CDR3 nucleotide sequence: TGCAGCGCTGTACTGAGCGGGAGCCCCTTCTACGAGCAGTACTTC.

This chain connects TRBV2 to TRBJ2-7; 8 nucleotides align to TRBD1. In germline, CDR1 is SNHLY, CDR2 FYNNEI. The J segment lost 1 base and the V segment lost 10 bases, leaving 12 bases of the junction unmatched. This CDR3 contains 15 residues. The CDR3 region is CATTAETGGSYEQYF. CDR3 coding DNA: TGTGCCACTACGGCGGAAACAGGGGGATCCTACGAGCAGTACTTC.

This clone was observed a single time. The V call is TRBV7-2, the J call TRBJ2-2; tentatively, D is TRBD2 (5 bases). The germline V gene encodes CDR1 SGHTA and CDR2 FQGNSA. Trimming shortened V by 4 bases and J by 1 base, and 10 bases separated the two germline ends. The CDR3 runs 15 residues. The CDR3 bases are TGTGCCAGCAGCTCCACGGGGAAGAACACCGGGGAGCTGTTTTTT. This translates into CASSSTGKNTGELFF.

The J gene is TRBJ2-7, the V gene TRBV5-1; maybe TRBD1 (6 bases). Between the trimmed V and J ends, which lost 4 bases and 4 bases, there was a span of 12 bases. The CDR3 runs 13 residues. Looked up from germline, CDR1 is SGHRS and CDR2 is YFSETQ. The chain's CDR3 is CASSGDTKYEQYF. The CDR3 DNA is TGCGCCAGCAGCGGGGACACCAAATACGAGCAGTACTTC. Together with reference TRBV5-1 and TRBJ2-7, the CDR3 gives the full variable domain: KAGVTQTPRYLIKTRGQQVTLSCSPISGHRSVSWYQQTPGQGLQFLFEYFSETQRNKGNFPGRFSGRQFSNSRSEMNVSTLELGDSALYLCASSGDTKYEQYFGPGTRLTVT.

Comments on this clone: This specimen includes other DNA sequences encoding the same CDR3. The chain employs TRBV20-1 and TRBJ2-1; D unresolved. Germline CDR1 and CDR2: DFQATT and SNEGSKA (reference sequence). This CDR3 is built from 10 residues. The germline V and J ends were trimmed by 3 bases and 5 bases, with 2 bases remaining between them. The CDR3 coding sequence is TGCAGTGCTAGCGACAATGAGCAGTTCTTC. Its translation: CSASDNEQFF.

The gene calls are TRBV11-2 and TRBJ2-1, with 10 nucleotides matching TRBD2. Germline V gene sequence: CDR1 SGHAT, CDR2 FQNNGV. The V gene end was trimmed by 5 bases and the J gene end by 5 bases; junction bases not matched to a gene: 12. The CDR3 loop spans 17 amino acids. The CDR3 is CASSQGSGLAGDNEQFF. The CDR3, as DNA: TGTGCCAGCAGCCAAGGGAGCGGGCTAGCGGGAGACAATGAGCAGTTCTTC.

This clone showed up just once. The chain uses TRBV5-6 and TRBJ2-7; no definite D call. Trimming removed 3 bases from V and 4 bases from J, with 17 bases in between. This CDR3 spans 15 amino acids. Germline V gene sequence: CDR1 SGHDT, CDR2 YYEEEE. The CDR3 bases are TGTGCCAGCAGCTCACTACTAACCGACCTTTACGAGCAGTACTTC. It encodes CASSSLLTDLYEQYF.

The CDR3 bases are TGTGCCAGCAGTTTTCGGCGGGAGGGCCCGGGGGCCTACGAGCAGTACTTC. This sequence encodes CASSFRREGPGAYEQYF. The V call is TRBV27, the J call TRBJ2-7; 9 bases are a match to TRBD2. J was trimmed by 2 bases and V by 3 bases; bases with no gene match: 11. CDR1 MNHEY and CDR2 SMNVEV come from the germline V gene (reference sequence). The CDR3 contains 17 residues.